Following are 18 T cell receptor beta chains from one sample sequenced in a study of Graves' ophthalmopathy and Graves' hyperthyroidism. Scientists amplified the TCR beta CDR3 regions from RNA transcripts. In the first round, RT-PCR was carried out with HTBI primers, and a multiplex PCR formed the second round. One entry per CDR3 protein, called by TCRdb with MiXCR from the multiplex PCR reads. The sample has 740,000 or so distinct CDR3 sequences, around 40% seen once. Sequenced input: peripheral blood. These receptors all come from an adult man with Graves' ophthalmopathy.

This clonotype was detected many times. Sequence at one end of the junction differs from germline and may be a read error. The V and J genes are TRBV9 and TRBJ1-5; the match to TRBD1 covers 7 bases. CDR1 is SGDLS and CDR2 is YYNGEE in the germline V gene. This CDR3 contains 15 residues. The CDR3 sequence: CASTPTDRVNQPQHF. The CDR3 DNA sequence: TGTGCCAGCACCCCCACAGACAGGGTTAACCAGCCTCAGCATTTT. Filled out from reference TRBV9 and TRBJ1-5, the complete variable domain reads DSGVTQTPKHLITATGQRVTLRCSPRSGDLSVYWYQQSLDQGLQFLIQYYNGEERAKGNILERFSAQQFPDLHSELNLSSLELGDSALYFCASTPTDRVNQPQHFGDGTRLSIL.

This clonotype showed up just a few times. The rearrangement links TRBV5-5 to TRBJ1-5; possibly TRBD1 for D (5 bases). The germline V and J ends were trimmed by 1 base and 6 bases, with 11 bases remaining between them. The CDR3 spans 14 residues. The germline V gene encodes CDR1 SGHKS and CDR2 YYEKEE (reference sequence). CDR3 DNA: TGTGCCAGCAGCTTGCGTTGGGGCGGTCAGCCCCAGCATTTT. Translating gives CASSLRWGGQPQHF.

In its sample, this clonotype was seen many times. The V call is TRBV19, the J call TRBJ1-5; no definite D call. V was clipped by 3 bases and J by 5 bases, with 5 bases between them. The CDR3 is made up of 12 amino acids. Germline V gene sequence: CDR1 LNHDA, CDR2 SQIVND (reference sequence). In DNA form, the CDR3 reads TGTGCCAGTAGTATTCAGTATCAGCCCCAGCATTTT. It translates to CASSIQYQPQHF.

Of note for this clonotype: Since a much larger clone is just one base distant, this may be a read error. The rearrangement links TRBV20-1 to TRBJ2-7; 7 bases map to TRBD1. The CDR3 contains 13 residues. From germline, CDR1 is DFQATT and CDR2 SNEGSKA (reference sequence). The junction had 4 bases not matched to a gene; V was cut back by 5 bases and J by 0 bases. The CDR3 region is CSAGTANSYEQYF. The CDR3 DNA sequence: TGCAGTGCTGGGACAGCTAACTCCTACGAGCAGTACTTC.

This rearrangement joins TRBV5-1 to TRBJ2-5, with 7 nucleotides matching TRBD2. Unmatched junction bases numbered 4, after V lost 6 bases and J lost 2 bases. The CDR3 length is 13 residues. Per the germline V gene, CDR1 is SGHRS and CDR2 is YFSETQ. Written as DNA, the CDR3 is TGCGCCAGCATGCCTAGCGGACAAGAGACCCAGTACTTC. Protein product: CASMPSGQETQYF.

This clonotype was observed many times. The chain carries TRBV7-6 and TRBJ1-4, with D tentatively TRBD1 (6 bases). V shed 1 base and J shed 8 bases, with 14 bases lying between them. Looked up from germline, CDR1 is SGHVS and CDR2 is FNYEAQ. There are 15 residues in the CDR3. CDR3 nucleotide sequence: TGTGCCAGCAGCTTAGATAGGACAGTGGGCGAAAAACTGTTTTTT. Translated, it gives CASSLDRTVGEKLFF.

This clonotype was seen once. A single base separates this from a much larger clone, so it may be a read error. This rearrangement joins TRBV24-1 to TRBJ1-5; D gene uncertain. CDR3 size: 14 residues. Germline V CDR1 and CDR2: KGHDR, SFDVKD. The CDR3 coding sequence is TGTGCCAGCAGTTACGAGACGGACAATCAGCCCCAGCATTTT. Its protein product is CASSYETDNQPQHF.

J is TRBJ1-4 and V is TRBV19; D might be TRBD1 (6 bases). The germline CDR1 and CDR2 sequences are LNHDA and SQIVND (reference sequence). V shed 9 bases and J shed 7 bases, with 18 bases lying between them. CDR3 length: 14 amino acids. Here the CDR3 DNA reads TGTGCCAGCAACGGATATGGGGGCGGTGAAAAACTGTTTTTT. It is translated as CASNGYGGGEKLFF.

Worth noting for this clonotype: At one end the junction does not follow the germline gene, possibly because of a read error. This rearrangement joins TRBV10-3 to TRBJ1-2, with 11 bases fitting TRBD1. This CDR3 is 12 amino acids long. CDR1 ENHRY and CDR2 SYGVKD come from the germline V gene. CDR3 in amino acids: CVIRGTGGGYTF. The CDR3 DNA is TGTGTCATCAGAGGGACAGGGGGGGGCTACACCTTC.

The chain has TRBV4-3 and TRBJ2-7; TRBD1 matches 10 bases. The junction had 6 bases not matched to a gene; V was cut back by 8 bases and J by 2 bases. This CDR3 region has 14 residues. Germline assignment: CDR1 LGHNA and CDR2 YSLEER. The CDR3 protein is CASAWGQGTYEQYF. The CDR3 nucleotides read TGCGCCAGCGCCTGGGGACAGGGGACCTACGAGCAGTACTTC.

At least ten counts were recorded for this clonotype. CDR3 amino acids: CASSEPFGENTEAFF. CDR3 DNA sequence: TGTGCCAGCAGTGAACCTTTCGGAGAGAACACTGAAGCTTTCTTT. V gene TRBV2 combines with J gene TRBJ1-1; D is unclear. The V and J ends lost 2 bases and 1 base respectively, with 11 bases between them. Germline V CDR1 and CDR2: SNHLY, FYNNEI. The CDR3 spans 15 residues.

This rearrangement joins TRBV11-2 to TRBJ1-2; 8 bases map to TRBD1. Per the germline V gene, CDR1 is SGHAT and CDR2 is FQNNGV. The CDR3 has 16 residues. V was pared by 2 bases and J by 4 bases, with 9 bases of the junction left unmatched. Here the CDR3 DNA reads TGTGCCAGCAGCTTAAATCGGGGACAGGATTTCTATGGCTACACCTTC. Protein: CASSLNRGQDFYGYTF.

The chain carries TRBV7-9 and TRBJ1-2; unclear D gene. V lost 3 bases and J lost 0, with 11 bases in between. The germline CDR1 and CDR2 sequences are SEHNR and FQNEAQ (reference sequence). This CDR3 has 15 residues. CDR3 nucleotides: TGTGCCAGCAGCTTGTGGGCAGCAACTAACTATGGCTACACCTTC. It yields the protein CASSLWAATNYGYTF.

The rearrangement joins TRBV4-2 to TRBJ1-2, with no clear D. V dropped 1 base and J dropped 5 bases, with 17 bases sitting between them. The CDR3 totals 16 residues. Germline V CDR1 and CDR2: LGHNA, YNFKEQ. The CDR3 coding sequence is TGTGCCAGCAGCCAAGGACCCGGCCTTGAGCAGTATGGCTACACCTTC. Translated, it gives CASSQGPGLEQYGYTF.

This clonotype has just a few counts. The chain couples TRBV20-1 to TRBJ2-5; possibly TRBD1 for D (6 bases). The germline gives CDR1 DFQATT, CDR2 SNEGSKA (reference sequence). V was trimmed by 5 bases and J by 0 bases, leaving 16 bases between them. This CDR3 comprises 15 residues. The CDR3 is CSAFPGHQYQETQYF. The CDR3 coding sequence is TGCAGTGCTTTCCCGGGACACCAGTACCAAGAGACCCAGTACTTC.

The J gene is TRBJ1-1, the V gene TRBV7-2, with D tentatively TRBD1 (5 bases). Germline CDR1 reads SGHTA; CDR2 reads FQGNSA. The ends were cut back, 1 base at V and 3 bases at J, with 12 bases in the middle. There are 15 residues in the CDR3. The chain's CDR3 is CASSLVKGGDTEAFF. The CDR3, as DNA: TGTGCCAGCAGCTTAGTCAAGGGAGGGGACACTGAAGCTTTCTTT.

This clonotype has at least ten counts. The chain couples TRBV29-1 to TRBJ2-2, with D perhaps given as TRBD1 or TRBD2 (5 bases each). This CDR3 has 13 amino acids. Germline V lookup: CDR1 SQVTM, CDR2 ANQGSEA. Deletions cut 4 bases from V and 4 bases from J, with 10 bases between. The CDR3 protein is CSVGGASTGELFF. Written as DNA, the CDR3 is TGCAGCGTTGGAGGGGCAAGCACCGGGGAGCTGTTTTTT.

Comment on this clonotype: A junction end diverges from the germline sequence, so it may reflect a read error. The chain combines TRBV20-1 with TRBJ1-2; D call uncertain. In germline, CDR1 is DFQATT, CDR2 SNEGSKA (reference sequence). This CDR3 contains 11 residues. The CDR3 sequence is CSARGSSGRYF. Written as DNA, the CDR3 is TGCAGTGCTAGAGGCAGCTCTGGGCGTTACTTC.